The 21 T cell receptor beta chains in this list originate from one sample, sequenced in a study of blood T cell repertoires in COVID-19. Profiling relied on immunoSEQ multiplex PCR, and the TCRdb table lists in-frame clones only, not all of them. This table has approximately 300,000 clones, 80% to 90% appearing once. Input material: PBMCs or T cells enriched from blood (not recorded which). The receptor set was obtained from a woman aged 25 to 39 who had recovered from COVID-19.

The chain has TRBV6-5 and TRBJ1-3, with TRBD1 as a possible D gene (6 bases). Germline loops: CDR1 MNHEY, CDR2 SVGAGI. Trimming left V 3 bases short and J 6 bases short, with 18 bases between. The CDR3 totals 16 residues. This chain's CDR3 is CASSYSTGGAQNTIYF. CDR3 DNA sequence: TGTGCCAGCAGTTATTCAACGGGGGGCGCGCAAAACACCATATATTTT.

V and J are TRBV4-1 and TRBJ2-4; D is unclear. Trimming cost V 1 base and J 0 bases, with 10 bases left between them. This CDR3 is built from 16 residues. Germline V CDR1 and CDR2: MGHRA, YSYEKL. The CDR3 DNA sequence: TGCGCCAGCAGCCAAGGACACACGGTAGCCAAAAACATTCAGTACTTC. It is translated as CASSQGHTVAKNIQYF.

This rearrangement joins TRBV9 to TRBJ2-3; tentatively, D is TRBD1 (7 bases). Per the germline V gene, CDR1 is SGDLS and CDR2 is YYNGEE. Trimming stripped 5 bases from V and 4 bases from J, with 17 bases between. The CDR3 loop spans 15 amino acids. The CDR3 region is CASSRGGGIADTQYF. The DNA for the CDR3 is TGTGCCAGCAGTCGAGGGGGCGGGATAGCAGATACGCAGTATTTT.

The chain couples TRBV9 to TRBJ2-7, with D tentatively TRBD1 (7 bases). Trimming shortened V by 7 bases and J by 6 bases, and 20 bases separated the two germline ends. The CDR3 length is 14 residues. The germline V gene has CDR1 SGDLS and CDR2 YYNGEE. The CDR3: CASAAGGGPTEQYF. The CDR3 bases are TGTGCCAGCGCCGCAGGGGGAGGCCCCACCGAGCAGTACTTC.

The chain has TRBV5-1 and TRBJ1-5; no definite D call. Trimming removed 0 bases at V and 4 bases at J, with 5 bases between. This CDR3 is 13 amino acids long. Germline CDR1 SGHRS, CDR2 YFSETQ. Here the CDR3 DNA reads TGCGCCAGCAGCTTGGCCGCGAATCAGCCCCAGCATTTT. Protein: CASSLAANQPQHF.

The chain has TRBV15 and TRBJ2-3; maybe TRBD2 (6 bases). The CDR3 has 15 amino acids. Germline V gene sequence: CDR1 LNHNV, CDR2 YYDKDF (reference sequence). The germline V and J ends were trimmed by 1 base and 4 bases, with 12 bases remaining between them. The CDR3 protein is CATSRARGTADTQYF. The CDR3 coding sequence is TGTGCCACCAGCAGAGCTCGGGGGACGGCAGATACGCAGTATTTT.

V and J are TRBV19 and TRBJ1-1; D remains unclear. The V end was cut by 7 bases, the J end by 2 bases, with 11 bases between. Germline CDR1 is LNHDA and CDR2 is SQIVND (reference sequence). The CDR3 loop spans 13 amino acids. CDR3 amino acids: CASIRQPNTEAFF. The CDR3 DNA is TGTGCCAGTATACGACAACCTAACACTGAAGCTTTCTTT.

The V call is TRBV5-5, the J call TRBJ1-6, with D perhaps TRBD1 (6 bases). The CDR3 contains 16 residues. From germline, CDR1 is SGHKS and CDR2 YYEKEE (reference sequence). V lost 5 bases to trimming and J lost 7 bases, with 19 bases between them. The CDR3 DNA sequence: TGTGCCAGCAGTTCGGCCCCGGCAGGGGAAAATTCACCCCTCCACTTT. Amino acids: CASSSAPAGENSPLHF. The complete variable domain, with remaining parts taken from reference TRBV5-5 and TRBJ1-6, reads DAGVTQSPTHLIKTRGQQVTLRCSPISGHKSVSWYQQVLGQGPQFIFQYYEKEERGRGNFPDRFSARQFPNYSSELNVNALLLGDSALYLCASSSAPAGENSPLHFGNGTRLTVT.

The chain employs TRBV6-5 and TRBJ1-3; no reliable D call. Trimming took off 6 bases at V and 5 bases at J, with 14 bases between the two ends. This CDR3 spans 14 amino acids. The germline V gene has CDR1 MNHEY and CDR2 SVGAGI. CDR3 region: CASRADGGRNTIYF. The CDR3 DNA sequence: TGTGCCAGCAGGGCTGACGGAGGAAGAAACACCATATATTTT.

This clone came up once. The CDR3 sequence: CASSFTGITSSTDTQYF. As DNA, the CDR3 is TGTGCCAGCAGCTTCACAGGGATCACCTCTAGCACAGATACGCAGTATTTT. The V call is TRBV9, the J call TRBJ2-3, with D possibly matching TRBD1 (6 bases). V lost 4 bases to trimming and J lost 0 bases, with 18 bases between them. The CDR3 sequence is 17 residues long. CDR1 SGDLS and CDR2 YYNGEE come from the germline V gene.

The V call is TRBV7-8, the J call TRBJ1-1, with D hard to call. Deletions cut 6 bases from V and 6 bases from J, with 14 bases between. This CDR3 is built from 13 residues. Germline V gene sequence: CDR1 SGHVS, CDR2 FQNEAQ. The CDR3 DNA sequence: TGTGCCAGCAGTTACCCCGCGGCCCCTGAAGCTTTCTTT. Its translation is CASSYPAAPEAFF. Looking up the rest from reference TRBV7-8 and TRBJ1-1 gives the full variable domain: GAGVSQSPRYKVAKRGQDVALRCDPISGHVSLFWYQQALGQGPEFLTYFQNEAQLDKSGLPSDRFFAERPEGSVSTLKIQRTQQEDSAVYLCASSYPAAPEAFFGQGTRLTVV.

The chain carries TRBV28 and TRBJ2-5, with 11 bases that match TRBD2. The germline V gene encodes CDR1 MDHEN and CDR2 SYDVKM. Germline trimming cut 4 bases from V and 4 bases from J; bases unmatched to any gene: 20. The length of the CDR3 is 20 residues. CDR3 sequence reads: CASSSDLEVAGGRVVETQYF. The CDR3 bases are TGTGCCAGCAGTTCGGATTTAGAGGTAGCGGGAGGGCGGGTGGTAGAGACCCAGTACTTC.

The genes are TRBV6-5 and TRBJ2-5; D remains unclear. The CDR3 spans 12 residues. Germline V gives CDR1 MNHEY, CDR2 SVGAGI. V lost 8 bases, J lost 2 bases, and 9 bases lay in between. The CDR3 DNA sequence: TGTGCCAGCCGGTTCCAACAAGAGACCCAGTACTTC. This codes for CASRFQQETQYF.

This clone showed up just once. Other DNA sequences in this specimen translate into the identical CDR3. The chain links TRBV6-4 to TRBJ1-5; D uncertain. The CDR3 contains 13 residues. The V and J ends lost 5 bases and 1 base respectively, with 6 bases between them. Germline V gene data show CDR1 as MRHNA and CDR2 as SNTAGT. CDR3 DNA: TGTGCCAGCAGTCCCTCCAGCAATCAGCCCCAGCATTTT. This translates into CASSPSSNQPQHF.

The V call is TRBV30, the J call TRBJ2-7, with D uncertain. The CDR3 has 11 amino acids. V lost 6 bases, J lost 1 base, and 7 bases lay in between. CDR1 is GTSNPN and CDR2 is SVGIG in the germline V gene (reference sequence). CDR3 sequence reads: CACSQSYEQYF. CDR3 nucleotide sequence: TGTGCCTGCAGTCAGTCCTACGAGCAGTACTTC.

The chain joins TRBV2 to TRBJ2-3; D is unclear. The V and J ends lost 6 bases and 6 bases respectively, with 7 bases between them. CDR1 is SNHLY and CDR2 is FYNNEI in the germline V gene. This CDR3 region has 11 residues. CDR3 sequence: CASSFLDTQYF. The DNA for the CDR3 is TGTGCCAGCAGCTTCCTTGATACGCAGTATTTT.

This chain joins TRBV19 and TRBJ2-5, with 7 bases that match TRBD1. CDR1 LNHDA and CDR2 SQIVND come from the germline V gene (reference sequence). The CDR3 runs 15 residues. With 6 bases clipped from V and 9 bases from J, the junction kept 16 bases outside the gene matches. The CDR3 here is CASSPHRDSLGAQYF. Written as DNA, the CDR3 is TGTGCCAGTAGCCCCCACCGGGACAGCTTAGGGGCCCAGTACTTC. Together with reference TRBV19 and TRBJ2-5, the CDR3 gives the full variable domain: DGGITQSPKYLFRKEGQNVTLSCEQNLNHDAMYWYRQDPGQGLRLIYYSQIVNDFQKGDIAEGYSVSREKKESFPLTVTSAQKNPTAFYLCASSPHRDSLGAQYFGPGTRLLVL.

The chain has TRBV3-1 (or the pseudogene TRBV3-2) and TRBJ2-3; 8 bases are shared with TRBD1. The J segment lost 4 bases and the V segment lost 0 bases, leaving 9 bases of the junction unmatched. The CDR3 has 17 residues. Germline values: CDR1 LGHDT, CDR2 YNNKEL (reference sequence). CDR3 protein: CASSQDRRVQGADTQYF. The CDR3 nucleotides read TGTGCCAGCAGCCAAGATAGGAGGGTACAGGGGGCAGATACGCAGTATTTT.

This chain uses TRBV3-1 (or the pseudogene TRBV3-2) with TRBJ2-7; TRBD2 is a possible D gene (5 bases). This CDR3 spans 12 amino acids. Trimming removed 4 bases at V and 6 bases at J, with 10 bases between. CDR1 and CDR2 from the germline V gene are LGHDT and YNNKEL (reference sequence). The CDR3, as DNA: TGTGCCAGCAGCCTAAACCGGGGCGAGCAGTACTTC. Amino acid sequence: CASSLNRGEQYF.

The gene calls are TRBV20-1 and TRBJ2-5; TRBD2 matches 12 bases. This CDR3 is built from 15 residues. The trim removed 3 bases at V and 2 bases at J, leaving 4 bases unmatched. The germline V gene encodes CDR1 DFQATT and CDR2 SNEGSKA (reference sequence). Written as DNA, the CDR3 is TGCAGTGCTAGTGGACTAGCGGGGCCTCAAGAGACCCAGTACTTC. Amino acid sequence: CSASGLAGPQETQYF.

The gene calls are TRBV7-9 and TRBJ2-1; possibly TRBD2 for D (6 bases). V was shortened by 10 bases and J by 0 bases, with 19 bases between the two germline ends. Germline lookup yields CDR1 SEHNR and CDR2 FQNEAQ (reference sequence). This CDR3 contains 16 residues. CDR3 sequence: CANKGDGGSSYNEQFF. In DNA form, the CDR3 reads TGTGCCAACAAGGGCGATGGGGGGAGCTCCTACAATGAGCAGTTCTTC.